The clone carrying this T cell receptor (beta chain) was found a few times. Antigen specificity is unknown. Using its own MiXCR run on the 5' RACE reads, TCRdb lists one record per CDR3 protein. The sample shows roughly 50,000 distinct CDR3 sequences, more than 8% of them seen only once. This sample is drawn from a study of T-cell memory formation after mild COVID-19. Study information: TCR clusters were mostly donor specific. Study-level findings and limits: Certain responding clones were present in pre-infection memory, suggesting participation of cross-reactive memory. CD4+ contracting clones were mainly CM and EM; CD8+ ones, EMRA. Confirmation was lacking for SARS-CoV-2 specificity of second-wave clones that peaked on day 37.

The germline V gene encodes CDR1 SQVTM and CDR2 ANQGSEA. Between the trimmed V and J ends, which lost 1 base and 1 base, there was a span of 11 bases. The length of the CDR3 is 15 residues. Material for sequencing was PBMCs or a T cell subset sorted from them (not recorded which). This chain connects TRBV29-1 to TRBJ2-1; D is uncertain. This TCR derives from a young man who had mild COVID-19 (a few samples of this study predate the infection). Cell type and time point are not known. CDR3 region: CSVEVPWGSYNEQFF. DNA for the CDR3: TGCAGCGTTGAAGTACCTTGGGGTTCCTACAATGAGCAGTTCTTC.